The source of this T cell receptor (beta chain) is a study of T cell responses to AZD1222 COVID-19 vaccine (dated by TCRdb to the early 2020s). In the study overall: A total of 230 to 250 trial participants underwent TCR sequencing, of whom 200 to 220 had received two doses of AZD1222 and about 25 had received two doses of the MenACWY control vaccine. Trial participants were enrolled by age into subgroups of 18-55, 56-69 and 70-plus years, and around 150, 29 and 61 TCR-sequenced participants, respectively, were included in these subgroups.

Here is what the overall study found, with its caveats: Spike-specific TCR breadth and depth rose significantly after two AZD1222 doses compared with day 0 and with MenACWY recipients. In the small 56-69-year group, the increase in depth fell short of significance, most likely because of low power. Reportedly, close to half of the unique spike-specific TCRs recognized epitopes lying outside the regions that are mutated in the B.1.351 and B.1.1.7 variants. The vaccine-associated CD4 TCRs covered the entire spike protein, and the dominant responses fell in regions 160-218 and 743-854. Only five or six AZD1222 recipients were SARS-CoV-2 seropositive at baseline, limiting conclusions about previously exposed vaccinees. Participants were mostly white British, with more females than males. The authors suggested clonal diversity may have been underestimated. Because no samples from the day 14 peak response were available, repertoires could be characterized only after the peak T cell response.

In the paper's terms, the time point label means: about 28 days (+/-7) after the second vaccine dose. Because spike-specific TCR depth and breadth did not differ between the two schedules, AZD1222 recipients who got a second dose at roughly 4 weeks were pooled with those who got a second dose at roughly 12 weeks. Vaccinee samples were obtained from the UK trials COV001 and COV002, which included a single-blind randomized controlled phase 2/3 trial of AZD1222 (ChAdOx1 nCoV-19) in healthy adults. For TCRbeta chain sequencing, PBMC samples from trial participants were taken at day 0 and at day 28 after the second dose. In regard to this clone: The antigen it recognizes is unknown. No much larger clone is present one base from it, and per-base qualities are unavailable.

The CDR3 regions of human TCRbeta chains were analyzed by immunosequencing. The authors' pipeline ran thus. Repertoire TCRs were checked for matches against a reference library of SARS-CoV-2-specific TCRs that had been generated using the MIRA antigen-specificity platform. Breadth meant the fraction of unique TCRs that were SARS-CoV-2-associated, whereas depth meant the fraction of total T cells that were SARS-CoV-2-associated. Using the MIRA data, each spike-specific TCR was mapped to the spike region that the TCR reacts to and placed in a CD4 or CD8 class. Log10-transformed breadth and depth values were compared by one-way ANOVA with Sidak's multiple comparisons tests. The clones in this table, taken by TCRdb from immuneACCESS, are in-frame only. Not every clone is retained; where verified, under half of the shortfall comes from an unresolved V gene, and the cause of the rest is unknown. Clonal size and the V and J genes are those of that table, whereas D and trimming came from the DNA. This sample lists approximately 80,000 clones; approximately 90% were detected once. The ten largest clones add up to less than 35% of the sample.

V lost 4 bases and J lost 7 bases, and the count of bases not matched to a germline gene is 10. Including the terminal cysteine and phenylalanine, the CDR3 comprises 15 residues. Here the CDR3 DNA is all that survives: 45 bases in frame from base 1. CDR1 and CDR2, looked up from the germline V gene, are SGDLS and YYNGEE. The sequence came from an adult who received the AZD1222 COVID-19 vaccine. Sample: peripheral blood, taken 28 days after the second AZD1222 dose. The chain is assembled from TRBV9 and TRBJ2-1, with 8 middle bases fitting TRBD2. In nucleotides, the sequence is TGTGCCAGCAGCCTGAGCGGGAGTTTAGGGAATGAGCAGTTCTTC. It specifies CASSLSGSLGNEQFF.